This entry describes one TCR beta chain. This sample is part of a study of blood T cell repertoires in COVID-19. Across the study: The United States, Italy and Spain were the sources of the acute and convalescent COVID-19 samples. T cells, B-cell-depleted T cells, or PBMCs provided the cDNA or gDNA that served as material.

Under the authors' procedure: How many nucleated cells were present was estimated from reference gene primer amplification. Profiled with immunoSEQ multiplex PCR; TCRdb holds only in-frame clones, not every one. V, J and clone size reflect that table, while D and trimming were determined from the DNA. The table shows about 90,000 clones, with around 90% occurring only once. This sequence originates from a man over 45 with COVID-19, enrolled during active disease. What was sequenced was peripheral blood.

CDR3 sequence: CASSPRVGNTEAFF. DNA of the CDR3: TGTGCCAGCAGCCCCAGGGTGGGGAACACTGAAGCTTTCTTT. The chain has TRBV7-9 and TRBJ1-1; TRBD1 is a possible D gene (5 bases). The V gene lost 5 bases and the J gene lost 1 base, with 11 bases spanning the gap. The CDR3 covers 14 residues. The germline V gene has CDR1 SEHNR and CDR2 FQNEAQ (reference sequence).